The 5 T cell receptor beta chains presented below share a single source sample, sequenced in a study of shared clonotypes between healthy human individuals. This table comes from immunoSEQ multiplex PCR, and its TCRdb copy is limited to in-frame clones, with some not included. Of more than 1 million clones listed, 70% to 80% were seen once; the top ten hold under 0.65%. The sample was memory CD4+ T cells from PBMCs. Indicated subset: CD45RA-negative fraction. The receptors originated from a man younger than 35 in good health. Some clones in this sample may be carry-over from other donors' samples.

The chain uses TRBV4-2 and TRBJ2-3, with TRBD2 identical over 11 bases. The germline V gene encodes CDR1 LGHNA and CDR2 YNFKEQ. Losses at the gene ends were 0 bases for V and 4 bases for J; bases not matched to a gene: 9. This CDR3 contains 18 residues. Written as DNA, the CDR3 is TGTGCCAGCAGCCAAGAACCGAGACTAGCGGGATCGGCAGATACGCAGTATTTT. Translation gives CASSQEPRLAGSADTQYF.

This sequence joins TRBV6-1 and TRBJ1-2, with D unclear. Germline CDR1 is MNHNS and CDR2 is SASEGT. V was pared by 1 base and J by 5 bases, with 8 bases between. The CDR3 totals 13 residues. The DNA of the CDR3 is TGTGCCAGCAGTGAAGGGGTACAATATGGCTACACCTTC. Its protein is CASSEGVQYGYTF.

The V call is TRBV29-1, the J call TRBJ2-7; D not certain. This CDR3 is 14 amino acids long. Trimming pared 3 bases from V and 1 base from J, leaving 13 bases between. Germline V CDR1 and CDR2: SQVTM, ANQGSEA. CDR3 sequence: CSVEATGRSYEQYF. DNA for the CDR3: TGCAGCGTTGAGGCGACGGGCAGATCCTACGAGCAGTACTTC.

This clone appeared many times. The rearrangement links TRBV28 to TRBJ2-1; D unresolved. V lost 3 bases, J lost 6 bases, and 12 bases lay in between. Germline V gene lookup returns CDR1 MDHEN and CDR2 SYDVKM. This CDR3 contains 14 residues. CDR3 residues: CASSLASKVNEQFF. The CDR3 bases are TGTGCCAGCAGTTTGGCAAGTAAGGTCAATGAGCAGTTCTTC.

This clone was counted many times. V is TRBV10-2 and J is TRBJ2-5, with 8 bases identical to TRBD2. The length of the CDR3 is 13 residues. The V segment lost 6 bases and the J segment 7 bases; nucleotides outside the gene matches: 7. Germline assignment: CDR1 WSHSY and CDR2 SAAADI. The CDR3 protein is CASRDSGGVTQYF. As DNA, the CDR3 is TGCGCCAGCAGGGACTCGGGGGGGGTGACCCAGTACTTC.